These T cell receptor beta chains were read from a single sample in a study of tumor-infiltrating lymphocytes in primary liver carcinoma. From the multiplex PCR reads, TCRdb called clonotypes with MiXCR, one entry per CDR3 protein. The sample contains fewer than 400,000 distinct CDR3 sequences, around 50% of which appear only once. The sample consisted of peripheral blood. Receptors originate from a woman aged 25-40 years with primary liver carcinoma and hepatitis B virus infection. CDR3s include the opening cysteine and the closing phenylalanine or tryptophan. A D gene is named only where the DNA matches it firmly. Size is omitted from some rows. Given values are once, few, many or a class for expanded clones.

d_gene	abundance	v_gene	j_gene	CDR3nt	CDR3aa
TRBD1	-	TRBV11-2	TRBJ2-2	TGTGCCAGCAGCCCAAGACAGGGCTTGGCCAACGAGGGGCTGTTTTTT	CASSPRQGLANEGLFF
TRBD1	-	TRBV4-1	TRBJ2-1	TGTGCCAGCAGCCAAAGGGACAGGGACTCCTACGAGCACTACTTC	CASSQRDRDSYEHYF
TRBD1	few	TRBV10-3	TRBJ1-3	TGTGCCATCAGTGGGACAGGAACTGGAAACACCATATATTTT	CAISGTGTGNTIYF
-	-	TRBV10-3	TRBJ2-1	TGTGCCATCAATGAGTCCGGGATTAGTGGTGAGCAGTTCTTC	CAINESGISGEQFF
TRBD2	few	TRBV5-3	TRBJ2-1	TGTGCCAGAAGCTTAAGCGGGACGAGGCTTACTAATGAGCAGTTCTTC	CARSLSGTRLTNEQFF
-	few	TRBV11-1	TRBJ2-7	TGTGCCAGCAGCCCGCGTTCGGGCTACGAGCAGTACTTC	CASSPRSGYEQYF
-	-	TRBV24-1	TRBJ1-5	TGTGCCACCAGTGATCCTTCAAGACATGCCCAGCATTTT	CATSDPSRHAQHF
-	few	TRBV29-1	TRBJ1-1	TGCAGCGTTGCGGAGGGAAAAGCTTTCTTT	CSVAEGKAFF
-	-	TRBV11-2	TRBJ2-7	TGTGCCAGCAGCTTAGTAACATGGCCCTACGGGCAGTACTTC	CASSLVTWPYGQYF
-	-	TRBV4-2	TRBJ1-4	TGTGCCAACAGCCAAGTGAGGATGGCTAATGAAAAACTGTTTTTT	CANSQVRMANEKLFF
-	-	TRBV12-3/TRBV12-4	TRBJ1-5	TGTGCCAGCAGCCTCCGGGGAGTTCCTCAGCACCAGCATTTT	CASSLRGVPQHQHF
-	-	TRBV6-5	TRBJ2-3	TGTGCCAGCTATCGGATCACATTCGGGGGCACAGATACGCAGTATTTT	CASYRITFGGTDTQYF
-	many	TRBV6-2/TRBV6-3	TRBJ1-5	TGTGCCAGCAGGTCTGCAGGGGGCAATCAGCCCCAGCATTTT	CASRSAGGNQPQHF
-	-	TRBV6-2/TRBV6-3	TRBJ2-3	TGTACCAGCAGTTACGAGGGAACGCAGTATTTT	CTSSYEGTQYF
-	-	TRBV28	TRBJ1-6	TGTGCCAGCAGTCAATCAGGGACTGGGAATTCACCCCTCCACTTT	CASSQSGTGNSPLHF
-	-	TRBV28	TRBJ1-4	TGTGCCAGCAGTTATCCGGGCGGGTATGAAAAACTGTTTTTT	CASSYPGGYEKLFF
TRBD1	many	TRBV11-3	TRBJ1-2	TGTGCCAGCAGCACAGGGACAGGGGAAGACGGCTACACCTTC	CASSTGTGEDGYTF
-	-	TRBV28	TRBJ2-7	TGTGCCAGCACGATCGGGTACGAGCAGTACTTC	CASTIGYEQYF
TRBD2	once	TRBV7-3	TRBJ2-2	TGTGCCAGCAGCCTTCTTCGGGGGGGCACCGGGGAACTGTTTTTT	CASSLLRGGTGELFF
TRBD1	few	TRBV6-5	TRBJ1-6	TGTGCCAGCAGTTACGGGACAGCCTATAATTCACCCCTCCACTTT	CASSYGTAYNSPLHF
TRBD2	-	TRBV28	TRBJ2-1	TGTGCCAGCAGTAAAAATAGCGGGAGGCCATTTGGTGAGCAGTTCTTC	CASSKNSGRPFGEQFF
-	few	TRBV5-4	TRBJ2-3	TGTGCCAGCATGATTTCTTCTACAGATACGCAGTATTTT	CASMISSTDTQYF
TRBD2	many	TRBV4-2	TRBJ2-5	TGTGCCAGCAGCCAAGGGACTAGCGGGAGTGAGACCCAGTACTTC	CASSQGTSGSETQYF
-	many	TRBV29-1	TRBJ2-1	TGCAGCGTTGTTTCCGGCGGGGAGCAGTTCTTC	CSVVSGGEQFF
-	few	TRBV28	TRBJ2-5	TGTGCCAGCAGTTTTGGGGTAGCCGGACGGGGGGAGACCCAGTACTTC	CASSFGVAGRGETQYF
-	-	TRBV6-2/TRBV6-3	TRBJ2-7	TGTGCCTGCAGTTATCCTGGCCGGTTGGACGAGCAGTACTTC	CACSYPGRLDEQYF
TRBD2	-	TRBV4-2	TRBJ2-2	TGTACCAGCAGCCAAGATCTGGCGGGAGGTTTCACCGGGGGGCTGTTTTTT	CTSSQDLAGGFTGGLFF
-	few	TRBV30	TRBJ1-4	TGTGCCGGCGGGCCGGGGACACCAACTGGCGTACTGTTTTTT	CAGGPGTPTGVLFF
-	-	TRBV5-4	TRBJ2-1	TGTGCCAGCAGCTTCCCCGGGAGTGCTGATGAGCAGCTCTTC	CASSFPGSADEQLF